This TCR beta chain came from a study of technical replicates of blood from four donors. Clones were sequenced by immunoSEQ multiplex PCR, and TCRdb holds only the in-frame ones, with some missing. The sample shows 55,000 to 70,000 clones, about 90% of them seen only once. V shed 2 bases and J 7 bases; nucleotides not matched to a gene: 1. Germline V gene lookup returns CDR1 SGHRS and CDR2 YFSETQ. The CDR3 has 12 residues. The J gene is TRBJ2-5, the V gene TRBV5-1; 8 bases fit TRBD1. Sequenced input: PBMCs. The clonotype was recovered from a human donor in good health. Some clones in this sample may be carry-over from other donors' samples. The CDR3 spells CASSLQGGTQYF. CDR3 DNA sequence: TGCGCCAGCAGCTTACAGGGGGGGACCCAGTACTTC.